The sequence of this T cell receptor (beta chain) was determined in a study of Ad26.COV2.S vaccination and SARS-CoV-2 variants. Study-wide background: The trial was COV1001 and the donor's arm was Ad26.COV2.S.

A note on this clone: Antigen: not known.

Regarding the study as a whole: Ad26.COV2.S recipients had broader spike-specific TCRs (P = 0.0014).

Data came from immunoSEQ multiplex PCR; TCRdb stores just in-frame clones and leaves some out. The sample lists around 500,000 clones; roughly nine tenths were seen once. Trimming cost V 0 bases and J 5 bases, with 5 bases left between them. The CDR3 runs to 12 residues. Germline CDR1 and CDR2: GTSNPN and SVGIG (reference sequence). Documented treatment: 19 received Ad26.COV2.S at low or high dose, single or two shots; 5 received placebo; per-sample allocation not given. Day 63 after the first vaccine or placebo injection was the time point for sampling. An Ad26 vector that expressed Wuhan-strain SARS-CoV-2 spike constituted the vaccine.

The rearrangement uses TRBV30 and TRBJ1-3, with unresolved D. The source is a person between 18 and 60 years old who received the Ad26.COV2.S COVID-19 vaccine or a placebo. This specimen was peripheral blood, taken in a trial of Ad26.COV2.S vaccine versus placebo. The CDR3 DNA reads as TGTGCCTGGAGTGTAGGCAGAAACACCATATATTTT. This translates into CAWSVGRNTIYF. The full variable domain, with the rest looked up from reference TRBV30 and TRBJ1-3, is SQTIHQWPATLVQPVGSPLSLECTVEGTSNPNLYWYRQAAGRGLQLLFYSVGIGQISSEVPQNLSASRPQDRQFILSSKKLLLSDSGFYLCAWSVGRNTIYFGEGSWLTVV.